The sequence of this T cell receptor beta chain was determined in a study of blood T cell repertoires in COVID-19. Here immunoSEQ multiplex PCR was the method, and the copy in TCRdb shows in-frame clones only, minus some. This sample yields 350,000 to 500,000 clones, of which roughly 90% are seen a single time; 0.8% to 0.85% belongs to the top ten. Per germline, CDR1 SQVTM and CDR2 ANQGSEA. V was pared by 4 bases and J by 6 bases, with 5 bases of the junction left unmatched. The CDR3 has 14 amino acids. This sequence joins TRBV29-1 and TRBJ2-1; 11 positions agree with TRBD2. The source of this sequence is a young man with COVID-19, enrolled during active disease. The sequenced material came from peripheral blood. This chain's CDR3 is CSVAGTSGGNEQFF. In DNA form, the CDR3 reads TGCAGCGTTGCCGGGACTAGCGGTGGCAATGAGCAGTTCTTC.